Described below is a single T cell receptor (beta chain) sequence and its context. Its specificity is not known. This record comes from a study of T cell repertoires in cytomegalovirus infection. About the study: Shared public TCR beta signatures pointed to both CMV infection and a matching HLA type. Broader study findings: CMV carriers having the relevant HLA were flagged by cumulative public TCR beta family frequency. The study found HLA-C-restricted CMV-specific TCR beta clonotypes dominating the ex vivo response.

TCRdb re-called the reads with MiXCR, one entry per CDR3 protein. Of 250,000 to 300,000 distinct CDR3 sequences in the sample, more than 20% were seen once. The CDR3 has 13 residues. CDR1 and CDR2 from the germline V gene are MNHEY and SVGAGI. V gave up 6 bases and J gave up 11 bases, with 17 bases separating them. Specimen: PBMCs. This receptor was taken from a human donor in good health (CMV status not recorded). Some clones in this sample may be carry-over from other donors' samples. V usage is TRBV6-5 and J usage is TRBJ2-1, with TRBD1 as a possible D gene (6 bases). This chain's CDR3 is CASREGGIAQQFF. CDR3 bases: TGTGCCAGCAGGGAAGGGGGAATAGCCCAGCAGTTCTTC.